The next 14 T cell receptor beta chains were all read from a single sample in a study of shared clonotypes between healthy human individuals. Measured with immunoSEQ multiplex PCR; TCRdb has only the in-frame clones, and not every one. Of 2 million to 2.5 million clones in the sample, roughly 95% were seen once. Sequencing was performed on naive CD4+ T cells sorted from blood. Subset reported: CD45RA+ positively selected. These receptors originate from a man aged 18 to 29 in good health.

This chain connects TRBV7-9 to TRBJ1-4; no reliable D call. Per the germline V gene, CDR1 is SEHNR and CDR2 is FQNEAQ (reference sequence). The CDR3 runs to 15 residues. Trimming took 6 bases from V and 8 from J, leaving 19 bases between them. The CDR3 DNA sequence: TGTGCCAGCAGTTATAACCTCGGCACGGGCGAAAAACTGTTTTTT. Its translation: CASSYNLGTGEKLFF.

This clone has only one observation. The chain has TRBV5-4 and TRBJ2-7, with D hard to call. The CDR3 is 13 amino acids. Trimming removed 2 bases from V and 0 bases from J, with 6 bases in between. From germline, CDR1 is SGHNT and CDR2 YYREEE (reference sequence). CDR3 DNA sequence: TGTGCCAGCAGCTTTCCCACCTCCTACGAGCAGTACTTC. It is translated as CASSFPTSYEQYF.

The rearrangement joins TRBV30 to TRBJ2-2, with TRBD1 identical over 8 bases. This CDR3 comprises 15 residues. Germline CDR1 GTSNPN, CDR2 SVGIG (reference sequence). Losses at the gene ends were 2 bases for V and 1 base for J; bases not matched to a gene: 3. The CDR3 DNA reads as TGTGCCTGGAGTTCCGGGACAGGGAACACCGGGGAGCTGTTTTTT. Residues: CAWSSGTGNTGELFF.

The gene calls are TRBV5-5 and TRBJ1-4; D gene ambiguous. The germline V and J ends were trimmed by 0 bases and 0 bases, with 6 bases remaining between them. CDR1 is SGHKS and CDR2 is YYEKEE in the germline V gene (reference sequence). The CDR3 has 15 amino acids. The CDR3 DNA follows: TGTGCCAGCAGCTTGGGTCCAACAACTAATGAAAAACTGTTTTTT. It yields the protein CASSLGPTTNEKLFF.

This chain's CDR3 is CASSIPPASGRSAEQFF. The CDR3 DNA is TGTGCCAGTAGTATACCACCCGCTAGCGGGAGATCGGCTGAGCAGTTCTTC. The V call is TRBV19, the J call TRBJ2-1, with 10 bases matching TRBD2. CDR1 is LNHDA, CDR2 SQIVND, per germline (reference sequence). The CDR3 loop spans 17 amino acids. Unmatched junction bases numbered 13, after V lost 2 bases and J lost 9 bases.

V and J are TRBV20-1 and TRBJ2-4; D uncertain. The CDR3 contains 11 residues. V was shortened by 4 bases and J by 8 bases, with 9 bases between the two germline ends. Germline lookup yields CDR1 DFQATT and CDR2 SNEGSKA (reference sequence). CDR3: CSAILGYIQYF. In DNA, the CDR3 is TGCAGTGCTATCCTCGGGTACATTCAGTACTTC.

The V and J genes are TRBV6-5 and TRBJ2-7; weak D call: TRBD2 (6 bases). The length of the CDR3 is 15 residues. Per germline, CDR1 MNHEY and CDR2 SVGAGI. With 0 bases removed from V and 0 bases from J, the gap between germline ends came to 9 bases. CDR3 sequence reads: CASSYSGGPSYEQYF. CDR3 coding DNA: TGTGCCAGCAGTTACTCTGGAGGGCCCTCCTACGAGCAGTACTTC.

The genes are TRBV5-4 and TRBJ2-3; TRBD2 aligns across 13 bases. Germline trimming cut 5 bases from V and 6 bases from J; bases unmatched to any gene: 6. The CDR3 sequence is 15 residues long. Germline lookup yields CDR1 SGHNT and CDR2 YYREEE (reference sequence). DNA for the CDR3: TGTGCCAGCAGGACTAGCGGGGGGCCAGCGGATACGCAGTATTTT. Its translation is CASRTSGGPADTQYF.

CDR3 sequence reads: CASSYGLIGTDTQYF. As DNA, the CDR3 is TGTGCCAGCAGTTACGGCTTAATCGGCACAGATACGCAGTATTTT. The chain employs TRBV6-6 and TRBJ2-3; D gene uncertain. Trimming removed 2 bases from V and 1 base from J, with 10 bases in between. Germline CDR1 and CDR2: MNHNY and SVGAGI (reference sequence). The CDR3 has 15 amino acids.

CDR3 sequence reads: CASRTGGSLGQQYF. The CDR3 bases are TGTGCCAGCAGGACTGGCGGGAGTCTCGGCCAGCAGTACTTC. V usage is TRBV6-1 and J usage is TRBJ2-7; 7 bases are shared with TRBD2. J was trimmed by 8 bases and V by 6 bases; bases with no gene match: 13. This CDR3 is built from 14 residues. Germline values: CDR1 MNHNS, CDR2 SASEGT.

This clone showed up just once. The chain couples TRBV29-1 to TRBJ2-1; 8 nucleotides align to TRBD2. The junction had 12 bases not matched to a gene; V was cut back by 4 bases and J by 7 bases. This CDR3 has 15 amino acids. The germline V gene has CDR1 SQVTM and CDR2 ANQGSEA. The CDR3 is CSVAPRLASQNEQFF. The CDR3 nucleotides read TGCAGCGTTGCACCCCGACTAGCGAGTCAGAATGAGCAGTTCTTC.

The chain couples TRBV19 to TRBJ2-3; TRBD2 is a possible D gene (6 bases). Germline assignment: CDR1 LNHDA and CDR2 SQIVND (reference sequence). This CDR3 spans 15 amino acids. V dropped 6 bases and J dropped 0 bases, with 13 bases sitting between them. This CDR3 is CASSALASSTDTQYF. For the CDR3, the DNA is TGTGCCAGTAGCGCGCTAGCGAGTAGCACAGATACGCAGTATTTT.

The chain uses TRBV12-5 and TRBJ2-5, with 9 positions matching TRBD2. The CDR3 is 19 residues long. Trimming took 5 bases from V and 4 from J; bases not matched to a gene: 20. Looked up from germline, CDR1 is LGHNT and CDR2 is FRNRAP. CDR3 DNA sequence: TGTGCTAGTGGTCGCGGACTAATCAGCGTAGCGGGAGAGGGAGAGACCCAGTACTTC. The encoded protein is CASGRGLISVAGEGETQYF.

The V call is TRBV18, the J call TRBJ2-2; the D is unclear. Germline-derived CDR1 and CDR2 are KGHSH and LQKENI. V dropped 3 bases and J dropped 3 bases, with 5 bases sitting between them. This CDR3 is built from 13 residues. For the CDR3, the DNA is TGTGCCAGCTCACCGCAGCACACCGGGGAGCTGTTTTTT. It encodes CASSPQHTGELFF.